These 31 T cell receptor beta chains originate from one sample sequenced in a study of T-cell memory formation after mild COVID-19. Each CDR3 protein gets one entry after TCRdb re-called the 5' RACE reads with MiXCR. The data contain 450,000 or so distinct CDR3 sequences, 25% of them singletons. Sequenced material: PBMCs or a T cell subset sorted from them (not recorded which). These receptors were taken from an adult woman who had mild COVID-19 (a few samples of this study predate the infection). Cell type and time point are not known.

V usage is TRBV24-1 and J usage is TRBJ2-7, with D maybe TRBD2 (6 bases). The CDR3 spans 16 residues. Trimming left V 0 bases short and J 0 bases short, with 11 bases between. The V gene's germline CDR1 is KGHDR and CDR2 SFDVKD. The CDR3 nucleotides are TGTGCCACCAGTGATTTGGGGACTCGAGGCTCCTACGAGCAGTACTTC. Translated, it gives CATSDLGTRGSYEQYF.

The CDR3 DNA reads as TGTGCCAGCAGTTCAGAGGCTGAAGCTTTCTTT. This translates into CASSSEAEAFF. The V and J genes are TRBV7-9 and TRBJ1-1; D not resolved. The CDR3 has 11 residues. V dropped 6 bases and J dropped 6 bases, with 8 bases sitting between them. Per the germline V gene, CDR1 is SEHNR and CDR2 is FQNEAQ (reference sequence).

V gene TRBV7-9 combines with J gene TRBJ2-1; 7 nucleotides match TRBD2. The V gene's germline CDR1 is SEHNR and CDR2 FQNEAQ (reference sequence). This CDR3 contains 18 residues. Losses at the gene ends were 1 base for V and 1 base for J; bases not matched to a gene: 10. The CDR3 DNA sequence: TGTGCCAGCAGCTTAGGTTTGCGGGAGCGCAATTCCTACAATGAGCAGTTCTTC. This codes for CASSLGLRERNSYNEQFF.

This clonotype was detected only a few times. V gene TRBV20-1 combines with J gene TRBJ2-2; weak D call: TRBD1 (5 bases). Germline-derived CDR1 and CDR2 are DFQATT and SNEGSKA (reference sequence). V dropped 1 base and J dropped 1 base, with 7 bases sitting between them. CDR3 length: 14 residues. This chain's CDR3 is CSARVGQNTGELFF. CDR3 sequence (DNA): TGCAGTGCTAGAGTCGGACAGAACACCGGGGAGCTGTTTTTT.

This clonotype came up a few times. The chain employs TRBV7-2 and TRBJ2-1; 11 bases align to TRBD2. Germline CDR1 and CDR2: SGHTA and FQGNSA. CDR3 size: 17 residues. Trimming cost V 5 bases and J 4 bases; bases outside gene matches: 10. The CDR3 protein is CASSARTSGSWYNEQFF. CDR3 coding DNA: TGTGCCAGCAGCGCTCGTACTAGCGGGAGTTGGTACAATGAGCAGTTCTTC.

In this sample, this clonotype turned up a few times. V usage is TRBV5-1 and J usage is TRBJ2-2; 8 positions agree with TRBD1. The ends lost 4 bases at V and 5 bases at J; junction bases unmatched: 7. The CDR3 covers 15 residues. CDR1 SGHRS and CDR2 YFSETQ come from the germline V gene. The CDR3 nucleotides are TGCGCCAGCAGCCCGGACAGGGAAGGGACCGGGGAGCTGTTTTTT. Protein sequence: CASSPDREGTGELFF.

The gene calls are TRBV25-1 and TRBJ2-2, with 8 bases fitting TRBD1. Unmatched junction bases numbered 8, after V lost 5 bases and J lost 6 bases. The CDR3 length is 15 residues. Looked up from germline, CDR1 is MGHDK and CDR2 is SYGVNS. The CDR3 DNA reads as TGTGCCAGCAGTTCCGGAGCAGGGGGCCCCGGGGAGCTGTTTTTT. It encodes CASSSGAGGPGELFF.

This clonotype was counted between two and nine times. The chain joins TRBV20-1 to TRBJ1-2, with D hard to call. The germline CDR1 and CDR2 sequences are DFQATT and SNEGSKA (reference sequence). The length of the CDR3 is 12 residues. The germline V and J ends were trimmed by 4 bases and 5 bases, with 11 bases remaining between them. CDR3 DNA sequence: TGCAGTGCTATTGCACAGATGTATGGCTACACCTTC. Its protein is CSAIAQMYGYTF.

The CDR3 bases are TGCAGCGCCAAAGAAGGCAACTCACACCAAGAGACCCAGTACTTC. It yields the protein CSAKEGNSHQETQYF. The V gene is TRBV29-1, the J gene TRBJ2-5, with D unresolved. Germline V gene lookup returns CDR1 SQVTM and CDR2 ANQGSEA. V was pared by 7 bases and J by 0 bases, with 18 bases between. This CDR3 region has 15 residues. The complete variable domain, with remaining parts taken from reference TRBV29-1 and TRBJ2-5, reads SAVISQKPSRDICQRGTSLTIQCQVDSQVTMMFWYRQQPGQSLTLIATANQGSEATYESGFVIDKFPISRPNLTFSTLTVSNMSPEDSSIYLCSAKEGNSHQETQYFGPGTRLLVL.

This clonotype was counted only a few times. The chain is built from TRBV6-2 or TRBV6-3 and TRBJ2-7; 8 bases map to TRBD1. V gave up 5 bases and J gave up 4 bases; unmatched junction bases: 10. CDR1 is MNHEY, CDR2 SVGEGT, per germline. This CDR3 is 15 amino acids long. In DNA form, the CDR3 reads TGTGCCAGCAGTAGACCCGGACAGGGACCATACGAGCAGTACTTC. It encodes CASSRPGQGPYEQYF.

V usage is TRBV7-6 and J usage is TRBJ1-3; perhaps TRBD1 as D (6 bases). From germline, CDR1 is SGHVS and CDR2 FNYEAQ. This CDR3 comprises 13 residues. V dropped 5 bases and J dropped 2 bases, with 7 bases sitting between them. The CDR3 protein is CASSRTAGNTIYF. The DNA of the CDR3 is TGTGCCAGCAGCAGGACAGCTGGAAACACCATATATTTT.

This chain joins TRBV29-1 and TRBJ1-5; D is unresolved. CDR1 and CDR2 (germline): SQVTM, ANQGSEA. Deletions cut 0 bases from V and 7 bases from J, with 7 bases between. CDR3 length: 12 residues. The DNA for the CDR3 is TGCAGCGTTGAAGACGGGCCCCAGCCCCAGCATTTT. Amino acids: CSVEDGPQPQHF.

The chain carries TRBV20-1 and TRBJ2-7; 9 bases are shared with TRBD1. CDR1 DFQATT and CDR2 SNEGSKA come from the germline V gene (reference sequence). This CDR3 spans 13 amino acids. V was pared by 5 bases and J by 3 bases, with 5 bases of the junction left unmatched. The CDR3 DNA reads TGCAGTGCTGGACAGGGGTTGTTCTACGAGCAGTACTTC. Amino acids: CSAGQGLFYEQYF.

This clonotype was detected a few times. The chain carries TRBV27 and TRBJ2-7, with 8 bases identical to TRBD1. In germline, CDR1 is MNHEY, CDR2 SMNVEV (reference sequence). The CDR3 is 14 residues long. Germline trimming cut 4 bases from V and 4 bases from J; bases unmatched to any gene: 6. This CDR3 is CASSSAGGGYEQYF. The CDR3 coding sequence is TGTGCCAGCAGTTCCGCAGGGGGCGGATACGAGCAGTACTTC.

This chain links TRBV5-1 with TRBJ2-6, with D perhaps TRBD1 (5 bases). CDR1 and CDR2 (germline): SGHRS, YFSETQ. This CDR3 has 16 amino acids. V lost 1 base and J 2 bases, leaving 10 bases between the germline ends. The CDR3 spells CASSLSGSTGANVLTF. CDR3 bases: TGCGCCAGCAGCTTGTCAGGGTCAACTGGGGCCAACGTCCTGACTTTC.

This clonotype was seen a few times. The V gene is TRBV7-9, the J gene TRBJ2-5; 9 positions match TRBD1. In germline, CDR1 is SEHNR, CDR2 FQNEAQ (reference sequence). J lost 5 bases, V lost 6 bases, and 7 bases had no gene match. This CDR3 comprises 14 residues. The CDR3 spells CASRTGGVRETQYF. The CDR3, as DNA: TGTGCCAGCAGGACAGGGGGTGTCCGGGAGACCCAGTACTTC.

V is TRBV4-2 and J is TRBJ1-1; 7 bases map to TRBD1. Germline CDR1 and CDR2: LGHNA and YNFKEQ. V was clipped by 4 bases and J by 2 bases; unmatched bases: 13. This CDR3 has 17 amino acids. CDR3 loop: CASSRRTGQLTNTEAFF. DNA of the CDR3: TGTGCCAGCAGCCGCAGAACGGGACAGCTAACTAACACTGAAGCTTTCTTT.

The chain has TRBV2 and TRBJ2-1; 8 bases line up with TRBD2. Trimming removed 5 bases from V and 13 bases from J; junction bases left unmatched: 19. CDR3 length equals 16 residues. From germline, CDR1 is SNHLY and CDR2 FYNNEI. DNA of the CDR3: TGTGCCAGCAGTAGGGGGGATACGGGAGGGCCCTCAAAACAGTTCTTC. It yields the protein CASSRGDTGGPSKQFF.

This clonotype was counted only a few times. The V and J genes are TRBV24-1 and TRBJ2-3; D is uncertain. The CDR3 consists of 17 residues. Trimming stripped 4 bases from V and 4 bases from J, with 20 bases between. Germline V gene lookup returns CDR1 KGHDR and CDR2 SFDVKD. The CDR3 sequence is CATSDPLAVTGADTQYF. The CDR3 nucleotides are TGTGCCACCAGTGACCCCTTGGCGGTAACGGGCGCAGATACGCAGTATTTT.

This clonotype appeared a few times. The V and J genes are TRBV15 and TRBJ2-1; 9 bases agree with TRBD2. CDR1 and CDR2 (germline): LNHNV, YYDKDF (reference sequence). J gave up 4 bases and V 5 bases, and 9 bases lay outside the gene matches. The CDR3 is 16 amino acids. DNA of the CDR3: TGTGCCACCAGCGATAGTTCGGGACTAGCTTACAATGAGCAGTTCTTC. This codes for CATSDSSGLAYNEQFF.

This chain joins TRBV12-3 or TRBV12-4 and TRBJ2-3; D uncertain. The V end lost 8 bases, the J end lost 0 bases, and 6 bases lay between the germline ends. There are 12 residues in the CDR3. The CDR3 DNA reads as TGTGCCAGCTTCGCGAGCACAGATACGCAGTATTTT. Its translation: CASFASTDTQYF.

This clonotype was observed a few times. This rearrangement joins TRBV12-3 or TRBV12-4 to TRBJ1-2; D ambiguous. The CDR3 length is 15 residues. With 2 bases removed from V and 6 bases from J, the gap between germline ends came to 16 bases. The CDR3 DNA reads as TGTGCCAGCAGTTTAACTTTAGGTCGGAATGATGGCTACACCTTC. Protein product: CASSLTLGRNDGYTF.

This chain joins TRBV7-8 and TRBJ2-1; tentatively, D is TRBD2 (6 bases). The CDR3 extends over 16 amino acids. V was pared by 3 bases and J by 0 bases, with 12 bases between. Germline V gives CDR1 SGHVS, CDR2 FQNEAQ. CDR3 sequence reads: CASSLEGRNSYNEQFF. Written as DNA, the CDR3 is TGTGCCAGCAGCTTGGAGGGGCGCAACTCCTACAATGAGCAGTTCTTC.

The chain uses TRBV20-1 and TRBJ1-2, with D tentatively TRBD1 (5 bases). The CDR3 spans 14 residues. The V and J ends lost 3 bases and 2 bases respectively, with 13 bases between them. Germline V gene lookup returns CDR1 DFQATT and CDR2 SNEGSKA (reference sequence). CDR3 bases: TGCAGTGCTAGTCTGGGGGGAACCAACTATGGCTACACCTTC. Translating it yields CSASLGGTNYGYTF.

V gene TRBV6-5 combines with J gene TRBJ1-4; no firm D call. Per the germline V gene, CDR1 is MNHEY and CDR2 is SVGAGI. This CDR3 is 12 amino acids long. Trimming removed 10 bases at V and 7 bases at J, with 13 bases between. For the CDR3, the DNA is TGTGCCACCGCTACGAATCGTGAAAAACTGTTTTTT. Translated: CATATNREKLFF.

In its sample, this clonotype was seen a few times. The V gene is TRBV4-3, the J gene TRBJ2-1; TRBD1 might be the D (6 bases). The CDR3 is 15 residues long. The V and J ends lost 3 bases and 0 bases respectively, with 9 bases between them. CDR1 and CDR2 (germline): LGHNA, YSLEER. CDR3 residues: CASSHRQASYNEQFF. The CDR3 DNA is TGCGCCAGCAGCCACCGACAGGCCTCCTACAATGAGCAGTTCTTC.

The V and J genes are TRBV25-1 and TRBJ1-1; 9 bases are a match to TRBD1. Germline V gene lookup returns CDR1 MGHDK and CDR2 SYGVNS. The CDR3 contains 15 residues. Trimming took 4 bases from V and 3 from J; bases not matched to a gene: 6. In nucleotides, the CDR3 is TGTGCCAGCAGTGCCCACAGGGGGCCGTACACTGAAGCTTTCTTT. Translation gives CASSAHRGPYTEAFF.

V gene TRBV29-1 combines with J gene TRBJ2-4; a possible D gene is TRBD2 (5 bases). The germline V gene encodes CDR1 SQVTM and CDR2 ANQGSEA. V was trimmed by 1 base and J by 6 bases, leaving 7 bases between them. This CDR3 is 12 amino acids long. This CDR3 is CSVEVGANIQYF. As DNA, the CDR3 is TGCAGCGTTGAAGTGGGAGCAAACATTCAGTACTTC.

The chain has TRBV30 and TRBJ2-2, with 7 bases matching TRBD1. The CDR3 contains 13 residues. V was clipped by 5 bases and J by 0 bases; unmatched bases: 0. Germline V gene sequence: CDR1 GTSNPN, CDR2 SVGIG (reference sequence). CDR3 residues: CAWQGANTGELFF. Written as DNA, the CDR3 is TGTGCCTGGCAGGGGGCGAACACCGGGGAGCTGTTTTTT.

This clonotype was counted between two and nine times. The V gene is TRBV12-3 or TRBV12-4, the J gene TRBJ1-5; tentatively, D is TRBD1 (5 bases). Trimming left V 6 bases short and J 1 base short, with 13 bases between. This CDR3 has 15 residues. The CDR3: CASRAGEVSNQPQHF. The CDR3 nucleotides read TGTGCCAGCAGGGCGGGGGAGGTAAGCAATCAGCCCCAGCATTTT.

J is TRBJ2-3 and V is TRBV19; TRBD1 is a possible D gene (6 bases). The germline CDR1 and CDR2 sequences are LNHDA and SQIVND (reference sequence). The CDR3 has 16 residues. V lost 0 bases and J 1 base, leaving 11 bases between the germline ends. CDR3 loop: CASSIEIRGGTDTQYF. The CDR3 DNA sequence: TGTGCCAGTAGTATAGAGATCAGGGGTGGCACAGATACGCAGTATTTT.